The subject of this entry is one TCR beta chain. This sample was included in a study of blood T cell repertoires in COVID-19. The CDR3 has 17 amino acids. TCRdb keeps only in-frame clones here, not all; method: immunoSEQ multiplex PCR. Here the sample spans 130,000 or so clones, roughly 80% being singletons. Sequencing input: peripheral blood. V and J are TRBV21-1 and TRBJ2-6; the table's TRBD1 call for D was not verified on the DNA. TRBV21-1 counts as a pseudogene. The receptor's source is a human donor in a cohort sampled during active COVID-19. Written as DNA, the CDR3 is TGTGCCAGCAGCAAAGAGAAAACCGGGACAGCGTCCAACGTCCTGACTTTC. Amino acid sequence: CASSKEKTGTASNVLTF.